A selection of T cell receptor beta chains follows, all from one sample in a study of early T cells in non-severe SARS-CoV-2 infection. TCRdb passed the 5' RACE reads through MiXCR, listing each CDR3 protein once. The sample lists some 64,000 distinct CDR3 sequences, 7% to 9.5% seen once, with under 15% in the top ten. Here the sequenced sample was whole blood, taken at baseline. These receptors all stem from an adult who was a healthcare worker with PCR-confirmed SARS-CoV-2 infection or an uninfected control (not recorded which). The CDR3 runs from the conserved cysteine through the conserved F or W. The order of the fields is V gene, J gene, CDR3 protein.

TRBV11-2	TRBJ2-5	CASSLGYSSGRASKTQYF
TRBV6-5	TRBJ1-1	CASYRGRLSAAFF
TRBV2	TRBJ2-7	CASSAGTSGYFSYEQYF
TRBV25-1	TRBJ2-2	CASSEAGGDPGELFF
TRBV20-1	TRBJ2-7	CSARAIGLAGAYEQYF
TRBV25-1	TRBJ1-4	CASSESPASNEKLFF
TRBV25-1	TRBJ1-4	CASSELTGSEKLFF
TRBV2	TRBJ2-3	CASSDGRWGTDTQYF
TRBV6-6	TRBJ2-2	CASSYPGLAGPGELFF
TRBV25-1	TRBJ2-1	CASSEMRTNSYNEQFF
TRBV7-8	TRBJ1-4	CASSPKGALLRSNEKLFF
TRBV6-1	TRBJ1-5	CASRQGAYSNQPQHF
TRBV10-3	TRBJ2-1	CAISESGLAGSSYNEQFF
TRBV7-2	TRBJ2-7	CASSLGATTAPYEQYF
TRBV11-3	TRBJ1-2	CAISVLANYGYTF
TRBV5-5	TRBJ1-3	CASSPTASGNTIYF
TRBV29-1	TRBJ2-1	CSVGFNEQFF
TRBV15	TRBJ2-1	CATSTSRQGLSYNEQFF
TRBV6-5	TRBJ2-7	CASSFLPGGAEQYF
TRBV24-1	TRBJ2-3	CATSGGTGTTDTQYF
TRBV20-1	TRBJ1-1	CSARERNTEAFF
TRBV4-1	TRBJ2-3	CASSQEWALTDTQYF
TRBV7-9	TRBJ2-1	CASSWGQGDGDEQFF
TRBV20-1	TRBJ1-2	CSAPWGYGYTF
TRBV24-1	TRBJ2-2	CATSEDNTGELFF
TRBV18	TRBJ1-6	CASSPSGTVNSPLHF
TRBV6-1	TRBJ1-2	CASTRGGGTGLPSDYGYTF
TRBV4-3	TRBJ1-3	CASSQDWLGEGNTIYF
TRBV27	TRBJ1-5	CASSLTPGTGVNQPQHF
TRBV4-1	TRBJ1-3	CASSQGPSSGNTIYF
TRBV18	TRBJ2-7	CASSPRGSADEQYF
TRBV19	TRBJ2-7	CASSTAWGAYEQYF
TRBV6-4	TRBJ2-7	CASDTGTRIYEQYF
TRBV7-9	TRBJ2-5	CASSWPEETQYF
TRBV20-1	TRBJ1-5	CSAFLQGTQPQHF
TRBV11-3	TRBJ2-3	CASSQGGEDTQYF
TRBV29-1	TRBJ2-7	CSPHGLAGGSHEQYF
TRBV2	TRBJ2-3	CASSGPRDLPTDTQYF
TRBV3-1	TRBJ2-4	CASSYDLAARGAKNIQYF
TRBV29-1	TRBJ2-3	CSVVAWGWQEITDTQYF
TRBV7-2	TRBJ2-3	CASSFRDRGADTQYF
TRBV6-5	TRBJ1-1	CASSRGGTEAFF
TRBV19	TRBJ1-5	CASSGTTYSNQPQHF
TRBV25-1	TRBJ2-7	CASSESGTDLYEQYF
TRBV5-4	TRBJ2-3	CASSRRDRGYTSTDTQYF